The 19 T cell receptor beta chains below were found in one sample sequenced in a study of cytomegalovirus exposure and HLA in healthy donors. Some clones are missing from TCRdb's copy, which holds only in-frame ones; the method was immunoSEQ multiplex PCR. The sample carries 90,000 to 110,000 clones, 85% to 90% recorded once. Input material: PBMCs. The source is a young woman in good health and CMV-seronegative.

The CDR3 loop is CASSQGQGHEQFF. The CDR3 bases are TGCGCCAGCAGCCAAGGACAGGGCCATGAGCAGTTCTTC. This chain uses TRBV4-3 with TRBJ2-1; 7 bases line up with TRBD1. Germline V CDR1 and CDR2: LGHNA, YSLEER. Unmatched junction bases numbered 2, after V lost 1 base and J lost 8 bases. The CDR3 has 13 residues.

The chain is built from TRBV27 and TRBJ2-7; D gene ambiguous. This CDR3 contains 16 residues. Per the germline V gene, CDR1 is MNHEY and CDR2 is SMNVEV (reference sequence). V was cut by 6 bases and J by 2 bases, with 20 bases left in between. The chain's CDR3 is CASRLYSNLPPYEQYF. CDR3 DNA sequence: TGTGCCAGCAGACTCTATAGCAACCTGCCACCCTACGAGCAGTACTTC.

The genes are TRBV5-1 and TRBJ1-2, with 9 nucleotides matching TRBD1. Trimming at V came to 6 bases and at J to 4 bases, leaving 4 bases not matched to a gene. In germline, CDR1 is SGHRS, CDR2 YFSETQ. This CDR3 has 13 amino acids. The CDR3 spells CASNPTGGYGYTF. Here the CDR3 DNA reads TGCGCCAGCAACCCGACAGGGGGCTATGGCTACACCTTC.

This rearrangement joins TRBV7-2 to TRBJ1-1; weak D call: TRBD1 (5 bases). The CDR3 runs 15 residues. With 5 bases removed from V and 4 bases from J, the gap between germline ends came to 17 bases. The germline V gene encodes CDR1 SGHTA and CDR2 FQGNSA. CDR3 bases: TGTGCCAGCAGCCTATACAGGCCACCCTCCACTGAAGCTTTCTTT. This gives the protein CASSLYRPPSTEAFF.

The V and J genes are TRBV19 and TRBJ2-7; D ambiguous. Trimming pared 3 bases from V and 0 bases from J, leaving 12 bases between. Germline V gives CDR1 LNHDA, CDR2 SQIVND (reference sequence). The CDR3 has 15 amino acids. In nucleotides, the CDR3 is TGTGCCAGTAGTATCTCGCCAGGTACCTCCTACGAGCAGTACTTC. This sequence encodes CASSISPGTSYEQYF. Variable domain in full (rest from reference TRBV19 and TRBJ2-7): DGGITQSPKYLFRKEGQNVTLSCEQNLNHDAMYWYRQDPGQGLRLIYYSQIVNDFQKGDIAEGYSVSREKKESFPLTVTSAQKNPTAFYLCASSISPGTSYEQYFGPGTRLTVT.

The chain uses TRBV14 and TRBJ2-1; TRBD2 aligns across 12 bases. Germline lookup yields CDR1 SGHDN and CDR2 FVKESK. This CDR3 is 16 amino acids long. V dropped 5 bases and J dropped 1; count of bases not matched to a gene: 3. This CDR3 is CASSELAGGSYNEQFF. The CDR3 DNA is TGTGCCAGCAGCGAACTAGCGGGGGGTTCCTACAATGAGCAGTTCTTC.

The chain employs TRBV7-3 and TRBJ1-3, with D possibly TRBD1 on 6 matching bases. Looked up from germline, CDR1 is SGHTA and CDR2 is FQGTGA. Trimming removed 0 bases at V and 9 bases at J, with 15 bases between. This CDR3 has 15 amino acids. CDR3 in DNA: TGTGCCAGCAGCTTAACTGGGGACACGACCGCCACCATATATTTT. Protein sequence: CASSLTGDTTATIYF.

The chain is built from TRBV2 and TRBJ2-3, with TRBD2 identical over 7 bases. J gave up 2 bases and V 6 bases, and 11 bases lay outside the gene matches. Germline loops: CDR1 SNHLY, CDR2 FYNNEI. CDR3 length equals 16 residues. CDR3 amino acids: CASSFPLGGTTDTQYF. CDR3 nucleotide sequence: TGTGCCAGCAGCTTCCCTCTGGGGGGGACCACAGATACGCAGTATTTT.

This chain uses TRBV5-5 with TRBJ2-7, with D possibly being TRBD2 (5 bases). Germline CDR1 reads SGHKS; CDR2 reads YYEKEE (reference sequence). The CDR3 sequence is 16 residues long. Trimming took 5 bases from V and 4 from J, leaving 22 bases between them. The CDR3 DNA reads TGTGCCAGCAGTACTAGGCGGTCGCAACTACTTTACGAGCAGTACTTC. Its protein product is CASSTRRSQLLYEQYF.

CDR3 coding DNA: TGTGCCAGTAAAGCAGGGCACACTGAAGCTTTCTTT. This sequence encodes CASKAGHTEAFF. The gene calls are TRBV19 and TRBJ1-1; possible D gene TRBD1, 5 bases. This CDR3 contains 12 residues. V dropped 7 bases and J dropped 3 bases, with 9 bases sitting between them. Germline CDR1 and CDR2: LNHDA and SQIVND (reference sequence).

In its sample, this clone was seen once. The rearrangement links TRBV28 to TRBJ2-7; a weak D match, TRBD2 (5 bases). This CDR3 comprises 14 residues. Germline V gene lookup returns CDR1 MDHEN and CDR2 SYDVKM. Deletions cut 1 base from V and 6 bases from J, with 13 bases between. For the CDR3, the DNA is TGTGCCAGCAGTTTATACCTCACTAGGCCCGAGCAGTACTTC. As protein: CASSLYLTRPEQYF.

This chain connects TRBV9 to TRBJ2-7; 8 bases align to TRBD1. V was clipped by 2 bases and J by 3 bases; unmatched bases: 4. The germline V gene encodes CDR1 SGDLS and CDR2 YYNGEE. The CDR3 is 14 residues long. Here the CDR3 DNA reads TGTGCCAGCAGCGTCGGACAGGGCGGCTACGAGCAGTACTTC. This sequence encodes CASSVGQGGYEQYF.

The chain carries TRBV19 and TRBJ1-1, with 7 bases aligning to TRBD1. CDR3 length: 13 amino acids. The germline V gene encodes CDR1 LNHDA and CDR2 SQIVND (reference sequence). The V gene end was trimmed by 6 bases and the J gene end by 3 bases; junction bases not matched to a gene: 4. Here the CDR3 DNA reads TGTGCCAGTAGCCGTGACAGGGACACTGAAGCTTTCTTT. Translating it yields CASSRDRDTEAFF.

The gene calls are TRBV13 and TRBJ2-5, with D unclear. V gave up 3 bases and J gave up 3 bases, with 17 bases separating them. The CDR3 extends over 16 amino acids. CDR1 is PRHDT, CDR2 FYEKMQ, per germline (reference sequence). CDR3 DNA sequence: TGTGCCAGCAGCTTTCTACCAGGTTTAAGGAAAGAGACCCAGTACTTC. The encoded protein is CASSFLPGLRKETQYF.

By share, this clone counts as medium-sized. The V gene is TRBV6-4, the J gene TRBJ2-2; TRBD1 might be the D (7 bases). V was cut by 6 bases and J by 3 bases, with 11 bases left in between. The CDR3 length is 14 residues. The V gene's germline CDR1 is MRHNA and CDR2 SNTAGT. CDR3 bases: TGTGCCAGCAGCCTCAGGGGGGACACCGGGGAGCTGTTTTTT. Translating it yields CASSLRGDTGELFF.

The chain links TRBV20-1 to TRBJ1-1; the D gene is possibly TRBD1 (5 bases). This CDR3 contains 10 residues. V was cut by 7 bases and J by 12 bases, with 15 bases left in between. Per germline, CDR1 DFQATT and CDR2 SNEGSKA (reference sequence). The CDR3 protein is CSGSLRETFF. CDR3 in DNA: TGCAGTGGGAGTCTCAGGGAAACTTTCTTT.

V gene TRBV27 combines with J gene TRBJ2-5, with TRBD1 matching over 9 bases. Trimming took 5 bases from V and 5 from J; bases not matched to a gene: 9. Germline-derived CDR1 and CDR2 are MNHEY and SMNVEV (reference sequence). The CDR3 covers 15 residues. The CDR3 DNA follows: TGTGCCAGCAGTCCCAGGACAGGGGTCAGTGAGACCCAGTACTTC. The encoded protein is CASSPRTGVSETQYF.

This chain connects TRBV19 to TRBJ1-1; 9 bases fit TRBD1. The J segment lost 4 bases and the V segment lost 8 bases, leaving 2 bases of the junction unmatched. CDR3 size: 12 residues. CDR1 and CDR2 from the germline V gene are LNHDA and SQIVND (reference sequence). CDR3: CASQQGATEAFF. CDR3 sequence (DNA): TGTGCCAGTCAACAGGGGGCCACTGAAGCTTTCTTT.

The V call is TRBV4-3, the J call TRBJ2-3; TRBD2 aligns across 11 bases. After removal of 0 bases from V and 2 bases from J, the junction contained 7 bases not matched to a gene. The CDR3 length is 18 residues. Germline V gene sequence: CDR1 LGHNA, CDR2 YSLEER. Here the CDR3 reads CASSQEEASGGYTDTQYF. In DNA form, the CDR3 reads TGCGCCAGCAGCCAAGAAGAGGCTAGCGGGGGGTACACAGATACGCAGTATTTT.